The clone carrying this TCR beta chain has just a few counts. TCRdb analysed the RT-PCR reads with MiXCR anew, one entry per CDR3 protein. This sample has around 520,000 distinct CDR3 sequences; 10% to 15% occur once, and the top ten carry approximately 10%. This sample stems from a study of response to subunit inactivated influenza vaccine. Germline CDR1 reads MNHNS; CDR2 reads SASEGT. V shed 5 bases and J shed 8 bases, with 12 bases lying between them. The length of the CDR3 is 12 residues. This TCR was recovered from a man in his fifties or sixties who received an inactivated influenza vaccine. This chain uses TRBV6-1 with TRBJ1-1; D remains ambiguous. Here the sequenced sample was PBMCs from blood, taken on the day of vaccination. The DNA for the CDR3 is TGTGCCAGCAGTATGTTGGTTCGGGAAGCTTTCTTT. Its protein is CASSMLVREAFF.